The clone carrying this T cell receptor beta chain has more than one count but fewer than ten. Its antigen is not known. The data were taken from a study of blood T cells in healthy people across ages. Study-wide findings and caveats: Roughly linear age-related decline in beta diversity appeared, significant by age 40.

Those donating, healthy Caucasian individuals from Russia, were aged about 6 to 95. Per-sample PBMC isolation yielded at least 6.5 million cells. A sample-barcoded 5' primer and a J-beta primer mix were used in a second PCR of roughly 6 to 11 cycles. Via MiXCR, TCRdb re-called the 5' RACE reads, giving one row per CDR3 protein. This sample yields 700,000 to 950,000 distinct CDR3 sequences, of which 58% are seen a single time; 20% to 25% belongs to the top ten. Trimming took 5 bases from V and 2 from J, leaving 13 bases between them. The CDR3 runs to 14 residues. Germline V gives CDR1 MNHEY, CDR2 SMNVEV (reference sequence).

The TCR was taken from a man aged 25-45 years in good health. Source material: blood. This chain uses TRBV27 with TRBJ2-7; maybe TRBD1 (6 bases). The CDR3 nucleotides read TGTGCCAGCAGTCAGGGGAGAGGAACCTACGAGCAGTACTTC. Protein: CASSQGRGTYEQYF.